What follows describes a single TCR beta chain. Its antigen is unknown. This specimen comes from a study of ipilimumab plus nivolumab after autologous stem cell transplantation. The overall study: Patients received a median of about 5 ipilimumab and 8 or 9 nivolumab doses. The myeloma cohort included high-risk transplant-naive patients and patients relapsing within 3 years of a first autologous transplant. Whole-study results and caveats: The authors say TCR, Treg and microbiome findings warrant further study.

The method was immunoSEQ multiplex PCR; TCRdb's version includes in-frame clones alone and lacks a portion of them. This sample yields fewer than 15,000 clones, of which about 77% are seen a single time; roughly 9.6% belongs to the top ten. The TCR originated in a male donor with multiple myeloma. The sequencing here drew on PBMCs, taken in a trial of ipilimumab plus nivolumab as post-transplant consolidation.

The CDR3 nucleotides are TGTGCCAGCAGTGACCAAGTTAGACAGGGGTGGAACTCACCCCTCCACTTT. Translated, it gives CASSDQVRQGWNSPLHF. The rearrangement joins TRBV6-1 to TRBJ1-6, with 8 bases fitting TRBD1. J lost 10 bases, V lost 3 bases, and 14 bases had no gene match. The CDR3 covers 17 residues. The germline CDR1 and CDR2 sequences are MNHNS and SASEGT.